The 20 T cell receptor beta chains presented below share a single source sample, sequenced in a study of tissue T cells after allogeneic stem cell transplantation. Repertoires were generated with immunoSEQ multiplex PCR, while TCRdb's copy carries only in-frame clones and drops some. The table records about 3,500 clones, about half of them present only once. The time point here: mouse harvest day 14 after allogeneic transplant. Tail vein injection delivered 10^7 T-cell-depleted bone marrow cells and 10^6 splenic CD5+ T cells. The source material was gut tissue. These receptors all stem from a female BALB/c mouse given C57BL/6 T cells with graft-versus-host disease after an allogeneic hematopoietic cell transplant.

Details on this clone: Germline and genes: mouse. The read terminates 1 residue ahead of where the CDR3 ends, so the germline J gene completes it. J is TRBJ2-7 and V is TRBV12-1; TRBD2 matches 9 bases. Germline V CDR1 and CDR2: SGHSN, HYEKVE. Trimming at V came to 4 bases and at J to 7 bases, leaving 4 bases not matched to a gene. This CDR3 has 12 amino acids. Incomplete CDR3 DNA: TGTGCCAGCTCCCCCGGGACTGGGGAACAGTAC. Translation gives CASSPGTGEQY. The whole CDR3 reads CASSPGTGEQYF.

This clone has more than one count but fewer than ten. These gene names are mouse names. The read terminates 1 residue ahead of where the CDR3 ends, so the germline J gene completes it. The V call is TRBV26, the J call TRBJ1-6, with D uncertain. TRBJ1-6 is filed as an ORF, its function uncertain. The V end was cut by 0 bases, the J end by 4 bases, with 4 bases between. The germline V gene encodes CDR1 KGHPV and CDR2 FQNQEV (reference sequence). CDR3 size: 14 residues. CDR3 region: CASSLSQYNSPLYF. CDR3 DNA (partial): TGTGCCAGCAGTCTGTCCCAGTATAATTCGCCCCTCTAC.

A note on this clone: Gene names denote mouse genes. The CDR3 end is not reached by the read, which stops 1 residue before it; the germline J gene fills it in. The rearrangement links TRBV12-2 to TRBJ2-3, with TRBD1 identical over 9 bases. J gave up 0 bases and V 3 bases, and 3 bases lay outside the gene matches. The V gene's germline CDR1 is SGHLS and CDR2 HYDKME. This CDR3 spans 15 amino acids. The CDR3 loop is CASSSQGASAETLYF. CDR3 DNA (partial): TGTGCCAGCTCTTCACAGGGGGCTAGTGCAGAAACGCTGTAT. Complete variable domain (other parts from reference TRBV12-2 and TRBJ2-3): NSGVVQSPRYIIKGKGERSILKCIPISGHLSVAWYQQTQGQELKFFIQHYDKMERDKGNLPSRFSVQQFDDYHSEMNMSALELEDSAVYFCASSSQGASAETLYFGSGTRLTVL.

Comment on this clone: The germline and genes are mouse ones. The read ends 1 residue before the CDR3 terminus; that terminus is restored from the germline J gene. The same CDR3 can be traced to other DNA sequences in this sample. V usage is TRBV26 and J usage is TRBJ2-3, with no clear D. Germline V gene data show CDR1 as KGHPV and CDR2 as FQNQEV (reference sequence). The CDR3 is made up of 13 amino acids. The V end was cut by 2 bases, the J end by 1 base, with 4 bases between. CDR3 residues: CASSLGGAETLYF. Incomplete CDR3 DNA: TGTGCCAGCAGTCTGGGGGGTGCAGAAACGCTGTAT.

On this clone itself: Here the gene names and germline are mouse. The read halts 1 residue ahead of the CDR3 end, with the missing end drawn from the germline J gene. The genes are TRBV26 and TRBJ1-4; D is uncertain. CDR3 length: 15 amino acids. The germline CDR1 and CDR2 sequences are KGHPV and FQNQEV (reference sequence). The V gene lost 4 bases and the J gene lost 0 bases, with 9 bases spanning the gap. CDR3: CASSPRQFSNERLFF. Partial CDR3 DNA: TGTGCCAGCAGTCCTCGACAATTTTCCAACGAAAGATTATTT. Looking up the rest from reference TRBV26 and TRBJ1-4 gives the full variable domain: NSKVIQTPRYLVKGQGQKAKMRCIPEKGHPVVFWYQQNKNNEFKFLINFQNQEVLQQIDMTEKRFSAECPSNSPCSLEIQSSEAGDSALYLCASSPRQFSNERLFFGHGTKLSVL.

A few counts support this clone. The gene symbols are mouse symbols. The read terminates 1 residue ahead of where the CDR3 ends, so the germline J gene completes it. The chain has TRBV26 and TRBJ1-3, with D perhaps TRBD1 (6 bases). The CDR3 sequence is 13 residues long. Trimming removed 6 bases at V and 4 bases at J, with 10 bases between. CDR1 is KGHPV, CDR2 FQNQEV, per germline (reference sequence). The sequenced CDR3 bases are TGTGCCAGCAGCCCAGGGGTGGGAAATACGCTCTAT. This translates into CASSPGVGNTLY. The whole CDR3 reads CASSPGVGNTLYF.

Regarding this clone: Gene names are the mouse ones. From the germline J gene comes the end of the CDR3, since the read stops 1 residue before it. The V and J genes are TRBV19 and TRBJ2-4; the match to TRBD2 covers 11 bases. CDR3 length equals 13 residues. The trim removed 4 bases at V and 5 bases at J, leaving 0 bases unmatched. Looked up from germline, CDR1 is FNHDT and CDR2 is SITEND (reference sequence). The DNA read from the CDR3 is TGTGCCAGCAGTGACTGGGGGGGAAACACCTTGTAC. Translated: CASSDWGGNTLY. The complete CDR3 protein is CASSDWGGNTLYF.

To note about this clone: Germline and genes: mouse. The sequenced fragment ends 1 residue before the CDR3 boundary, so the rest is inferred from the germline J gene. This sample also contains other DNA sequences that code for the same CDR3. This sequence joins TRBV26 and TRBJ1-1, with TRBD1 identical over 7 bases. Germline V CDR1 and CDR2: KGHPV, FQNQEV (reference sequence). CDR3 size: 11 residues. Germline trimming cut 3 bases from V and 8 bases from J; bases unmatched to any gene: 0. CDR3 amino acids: CASSLGGEVFF. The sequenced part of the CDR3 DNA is TGTGCCAGCAGTCTAGGGGGCGAAGTCTTC. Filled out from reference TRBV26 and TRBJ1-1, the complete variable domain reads NSKVIQTPRYLVKGQGQKAKMRCIPEKGHPVVFWYQQNKNNEFKFLINFQNQEVLQQIDMTEKRFSAECPSNSPCSLEIQSSEAGDSALYLCASSLGGEVFFGKGTRLTVV.

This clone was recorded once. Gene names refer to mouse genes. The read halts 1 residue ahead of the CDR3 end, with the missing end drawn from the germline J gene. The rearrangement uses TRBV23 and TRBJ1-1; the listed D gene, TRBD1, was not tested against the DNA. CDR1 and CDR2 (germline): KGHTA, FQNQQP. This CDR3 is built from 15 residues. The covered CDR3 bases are TGCTCCAGCAGTCAAAACAGGGGGCGCTTCACAGAAGTCTTC. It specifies CSSSQNRGRFTEVF. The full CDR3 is CSSSQNRGRFTEVFF.

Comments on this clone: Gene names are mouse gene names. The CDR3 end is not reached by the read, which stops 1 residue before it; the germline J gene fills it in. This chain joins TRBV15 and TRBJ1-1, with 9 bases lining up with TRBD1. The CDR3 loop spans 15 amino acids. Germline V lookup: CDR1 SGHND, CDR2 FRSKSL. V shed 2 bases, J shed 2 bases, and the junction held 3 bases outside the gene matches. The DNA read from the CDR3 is TGTGCCAGCAGTTTAAGGGGACAGGGCAACACAGAAGTCTTC. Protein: CASSLRGQGNTEVF. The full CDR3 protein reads CASSLRGQGNTEVFF.

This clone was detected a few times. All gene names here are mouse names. CDR3 sequence: CASSRGGKDNQAPLF. The sequenced part of the CDR3 DNA is TGTGCCAGCAGTAGAGGGGGCAAGGACAACCAGGCTCCGCTT. The V call is TRBV13-1, the J call TRBJ1-5, with TRBD1 matching 7 bases. The CDR3 is cut off 1 residue early in the read; its end comes from the germline J gene. Germline V gene lookup returns CDR1 NSHNY and CDR2 SYGAGN. This CDR3 region has 15 residues. The ends lost 4 bases at V and 2 bases at J; junction bases unmatched: 6.

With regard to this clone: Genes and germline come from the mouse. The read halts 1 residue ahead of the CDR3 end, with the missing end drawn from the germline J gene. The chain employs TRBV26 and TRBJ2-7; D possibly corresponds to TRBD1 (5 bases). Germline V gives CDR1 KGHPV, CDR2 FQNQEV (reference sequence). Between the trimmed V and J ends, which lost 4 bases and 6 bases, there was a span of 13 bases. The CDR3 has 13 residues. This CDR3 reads CASSPRVLGEQYF. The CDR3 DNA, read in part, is TGTGCCAGCAGTCCCAGGGTCCTTGGTGAACAGTAC.

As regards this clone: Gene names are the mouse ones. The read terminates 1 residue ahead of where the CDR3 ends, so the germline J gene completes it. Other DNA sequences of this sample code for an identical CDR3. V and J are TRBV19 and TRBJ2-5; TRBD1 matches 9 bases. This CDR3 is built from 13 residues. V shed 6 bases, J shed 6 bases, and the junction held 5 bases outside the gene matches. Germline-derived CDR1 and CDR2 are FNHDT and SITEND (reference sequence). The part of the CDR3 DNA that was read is TGTGCCAGCAAAACAGGGGGCAGGGACACCCAGTAC. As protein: CASKTGGRDTQY. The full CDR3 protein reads CASKTGGRDTQYF.

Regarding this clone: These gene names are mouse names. The CDR3 loop reads CASTGDSNERLFF. CDR3 DNA (partial): TGTGCCAGCACCGGGGACAGCAACGAAAGATTATTT. V gene TRBV15 combines with J gene TRBJ1-4; 7 nucleotides line up with TRBD1. Read coverage stops 1 residue before the CDR3 terminus; the germline J gene supplies the remainder. Germline values: CDR1 SGHND, CDR2 FRSKSL. The CDR3 totals 13 residues. The V and J ends lost 7 bases and 4 bases, in that order; junction bases with no gene match: 3.

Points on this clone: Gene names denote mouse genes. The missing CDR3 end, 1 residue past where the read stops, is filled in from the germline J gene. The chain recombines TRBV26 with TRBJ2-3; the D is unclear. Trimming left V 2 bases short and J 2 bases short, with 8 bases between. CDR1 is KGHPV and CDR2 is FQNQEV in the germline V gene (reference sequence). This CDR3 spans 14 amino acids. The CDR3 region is CASSLGINAETLYF. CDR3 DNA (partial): TGTGCCAGCAGTCTGGGCATCAATGCAGAAACGCTGTAT.

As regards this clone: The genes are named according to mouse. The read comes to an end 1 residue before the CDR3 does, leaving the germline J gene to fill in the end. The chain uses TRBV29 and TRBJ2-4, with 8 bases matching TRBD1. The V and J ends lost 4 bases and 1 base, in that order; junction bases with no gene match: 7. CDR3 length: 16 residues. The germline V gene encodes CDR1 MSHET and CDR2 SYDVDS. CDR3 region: CASSSLDREGQNTLYF. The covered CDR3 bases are TGTGCTAGCAGTTCCTTGGACAGGGAAGGTCAAAACACCTTGTAC. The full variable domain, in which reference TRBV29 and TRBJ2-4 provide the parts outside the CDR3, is DMKVTQMPRYLIKRMGENVLLECGQDMSHETMYWYRQDPGLGLQLIYISYDVDSNSEGDIPKGYRVSRKKREHFSLILDSAKTNQTSVYFCASSSLDREGQNTLYFGAGTRLSVL.

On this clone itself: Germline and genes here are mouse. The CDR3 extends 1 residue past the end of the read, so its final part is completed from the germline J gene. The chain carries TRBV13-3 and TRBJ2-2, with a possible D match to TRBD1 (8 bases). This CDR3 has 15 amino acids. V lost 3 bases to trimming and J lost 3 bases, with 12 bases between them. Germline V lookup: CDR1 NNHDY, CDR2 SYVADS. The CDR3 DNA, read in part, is TGTGCCAGCAGTGGTACAGGGGGGGACACCGGGCAGCTCTAC. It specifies CASSGTGGDTGQLY. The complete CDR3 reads CASSGTGGDTGQLYF.

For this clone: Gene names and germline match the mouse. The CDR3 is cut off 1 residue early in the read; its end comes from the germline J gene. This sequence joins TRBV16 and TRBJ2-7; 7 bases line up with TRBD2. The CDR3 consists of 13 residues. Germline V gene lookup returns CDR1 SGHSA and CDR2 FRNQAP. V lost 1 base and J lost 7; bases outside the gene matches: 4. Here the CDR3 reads CASSLVGGWEQYF. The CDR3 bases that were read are TGTGCAAGCAGCTTAGTTGGGGGGTGGGAACAGTAC.

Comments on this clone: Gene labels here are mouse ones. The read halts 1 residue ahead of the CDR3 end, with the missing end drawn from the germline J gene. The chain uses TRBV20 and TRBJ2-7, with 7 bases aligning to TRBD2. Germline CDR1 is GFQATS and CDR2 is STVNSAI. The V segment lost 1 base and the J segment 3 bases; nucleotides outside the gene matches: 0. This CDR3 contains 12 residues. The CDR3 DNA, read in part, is TGTGGTGCTAGGGTGGGGGGCTATGAACAGTAC. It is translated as CGARVGGYEQY. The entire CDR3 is CGARVGGYEQYF.

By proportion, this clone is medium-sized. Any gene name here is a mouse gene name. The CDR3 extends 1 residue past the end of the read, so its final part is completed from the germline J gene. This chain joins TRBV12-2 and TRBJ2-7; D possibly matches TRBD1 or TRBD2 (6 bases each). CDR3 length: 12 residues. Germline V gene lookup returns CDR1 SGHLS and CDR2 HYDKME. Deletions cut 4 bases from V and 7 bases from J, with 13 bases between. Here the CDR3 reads CASSTGGREQYF. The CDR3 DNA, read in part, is TGTGCCAGCTCCACCGGGGGCAGAGAACAGTAC. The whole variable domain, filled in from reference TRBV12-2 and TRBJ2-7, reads NSGVVQSPRYIIKGKGERSILKCIPISGHLSVAWYQQTQGQELKFFIQHYDKMERDKGNLPSRFSVQQFDDYHSEMNMSALELEDSAVYFCASSTGGREQYFGPGTRLTVL.